The 22 T cell receptor beta chains presented below share a single source sample, sequenced in a study of blood T cell repertoires in COVID-19. TCRdb's table, derived via immunoSEQ multiplex PCR, lists solely in-frame clones and lacks some. Of 210,000 or so clones in the sample, about 80% are singletons; the top ten hold 1.5% to 2%. Sequenced sample: PBMCs or T cells enriched from blood (not recorded which). The receptors shown here come from a man aged 55 to 70 who had recovered from COVID-19.

This chain uses TRBV3-1 (or the pseudogene TRBV3-2) with TRBJ2-3; 8 nucleotides match TRBD1. The J segment lost 7 bases and the V segment lost 0 bases, leaving 6 bases of the junction unmatched. Germline V gene lookup returns CDR1 LGHDT and CDR2 YNNKEL (reference sequence). The CDR3 runs to 15 residues. CDR3 coding DNA: TGTGCCAGCAGCCAAGACCCCGACAGGGGTCATACGCAGTATTTT. Its protein is CASSQDPDRGHTQYF.

The chain joins TRBV5-1 to TRBJ1-1; 7 positions agree with TRBD1. Germline lookup yields CDR1 SGHRS and CDR2 YFSETQ. CDR3 length: 16 amino acids. V shed 1 base and J 5 bases; nucleotides not matched to a gene: 11. DNA for the CDR3: TGCGCCAGCAGCTTGAGAGGGGGCGCGGGAAAAACTGAAGCTTTCTTT. Protein sequence: CASSLRGGAGKTEAFF. Looking up the rest from reference TRBV5-1 and TRBJ1-1 gives the full variable domain: KAGVTQTPRYLIKTRGQQVTLSCSPISGHRSVSWYQQTPGQGLQFLFEYFSETQRNKGNFPGRFSGRQFSNSRSEMNVSTLELGDSALYLCASSLRGGAGKTEAFFGQGTRLTVV.

The CDR3 DNA is TGTGCCAGCAGCTTAGGGACAGGGGCTGAAGCTTTCTTT. Encoded protein: CASSLGTGAEAFF. This chain connects TRBV11-2 to TRBJ1-1, with 9 bases that match TRBD1. Per the germline V gene, CDR1 is SGHAT and CDR2 is FQNNGV. This CDR3 is built from 13 residues. V lost 1 base and J lost 6; bases outside the gene matches: 0.

The chain combines TRBV7-3 with TRBJ2-7; TRBD1 agrees at 10 bases. Trimming cost V 6 bases and J 6 bases; bases outside gene matches: 5. The germline gives CDR1 SGHTA, CDR2 FQGTGA. This CDR3 has 13 residues. The CDR3 DNA reads as TGTGCCAGCAGTCCGGACAGGGGGGCCGAGCAGTACTTC. Protein product: CASSPDRGAEQYF.

V usage is TRBV19 and J usage is TRBJ2-6, with D possibly being TRBD2 (6 bases). The CDR3 loop spans 18 amino acids. Germline values: CDR1 LNHDA, CDR2 SQIVND (reference sequence). Trimming removed 5 bases at V and 2 bases at J, with 19 bases between. CDR3 sequence: CASSPRRGMSPGANVLTF. The CDR3, as DNA: TGTGCCAGTAGTCCCCGGCGGGGTATGTCCCCTGGGGCCAACGTCCTGACTTTC. The full variable domain, in which reference TRBV19 and TRBJ2-6 provide the parts outside the CDR3, is DGGITQSPKYLFRKEGQNVTLSCEQNLNHDAMYWYRQDPGQGLRLIYYSQIVNDFQKGDIAEGYSVSREKKESFPLTVTSAQKNPTAFYLCASSPRRGMSPGANVLTFGAGSRLTVL.

This clone was counted once. V usage is TRBV7-6 and J usage is TRBJ2-1; D is perhaps TRBD2 (6 bases). Germline V lookup: CDR1 SGHVS, CDR2 FNYEAQ. CDR3 length: 16 amino acids. V lost 5 bases and J lost 1, with 15 bases in between. In nucleotides, the CDR3 is TGTGCCAGCAGCCTTCTTAGCGGAGAATCCTACAATGAGCAGTTCTTC. It is translated as CASSLLSGESYNEQFF.

The chain uses TRBV6-5 and TRBJ1-1; 7 positions agree with TRBD1. This CDR3 has 12 residues. Looked up from germline, CDR1 is MNHEY and CDR2 is SVGAGI. The J segment lost 10 bases and the V segment lost 5 bases, leaving 7 bases of the junction unmatched. The chain's CDR3 is CASSPNRGIAFF. The DNA of the CDR3 is TGTGCCAGCAGTCCAAACAGGGGAATAGCTTTCTTT.

This clone was recorded only once. This same CDR3 is encoded by further DNA sequences in the sample. J is TRBJ1-5 and V is TRBV29-1, with 7 bases aligning to TRBD1. CDR1 and CDR2 (germline): SQVTM, ANQGSEA. The CDR3 extends over 13 amino acids. The trim removed 6 bases at V and 3 bases at J, leaving 5 bases unmatched. The CDR3 DNA sequence: TGCAGCGTGGGGGACAGCTACAATCAGCCCCAGCATTTT. Its protein product is CSVGDSYNQPQHF.

This chain uses TRBV4-2 with TRBJ2-1; 7 bases line up with TRBD2. V trimming: 2 bases; J trimming: 10 bases; junction bases outside the gene matches: 8. Germline lookup yields CDR1 LGHNA and CDR2 YNFKEQ. The CDR3 spans 14 residues. This CDR3 is CASSQSRRAGEQFF. The CDR3, as DNA: TGTGCCAGCAGCCAATCCCGGCGAGCGGGGGAGCAGTTCTTC.

This clone was picked up one time. V and J are TRBV4-3 and TRBJ1-2; 7 bases map to TRBD1. CDR1 LGHNA and CDR2 YSLEER come from the germline V gene. This CDR3 spans 17 amino acids. Germline trimming cut 1 base from V and 4 bases from J; bases unmatched to any gene: 12. The CDR3 loop reads CASSQGLSQGSGYGYTF. CDR3 in DNA: TGCGCCAGCAGCCAAGGACTATCACAGGGGTCGGGCTATGGCTACACCTTC.

This chain joins TRBV7-9 and TRBJ2-2; D gene uncertain. The CDR3 contains 13 residues. The V end was cut by 1 base, the J end by 6 bases, with 6 bases between. The germline gives CDR1 SEHNR, CDR2 FQNEAQ (reference sequence). The chain's CDR3 is CASSLVGAGELFF. The CDR3 DNA reads TGTGCCAGCAGCTTAGTAGGAGCCGGGGAGCTGTTTTTT.

The chain carries TRBV5-1 and TRBJ1-4, with D possibly TRBD1 on 6 matching bases. The germline V gene has CDR1 SGHRS and CDR2 YFSETQ. V was clipped by 6 bases and J by 3 bases, with 15 bases between them. The CDR3 extends over 15 amino acids. CDR3 sequence: CASTDRQFANEKLFF. CDR3 nucleotide sequence: TGCGCCAGCACTGACAGGCAGTTCGCTAATGAAAAACTGTTTTTT.

The V and J genes are TRBV3-1 (or the pseudogene TRBV3-2) and TRBJ2-5, with TRBD2 matching 15 bases. Germline V lookup: CDR1 LGHDT, CDR2 YNNKEL (reference sequence). With V trimmed by 3 bases and J by 5 bases, 7 bases remained unmatched. The CDR3 has 17 amino acids. The CDR3 DNA reads as TGTGCCAGCAGCCAGGGACTAGCGGGGGGCGGTGGGGAGACCCAGTACTTC. It translates to CASSQGLAGGGGETQYF.

The gene calls are TRBV7-2 and TRBJ2-7, with D unclear. Germline-derived CDR1 and CDR2 are SGHTA and FQGNSA. There are 11 residues in the CDR3. Trimming cost V 7 bases and J 4 bases, with 8 bases left between them. CDR3 sequence: CASTSGYEQYF. CDR3 coding DNA: TGTGCCAGCACCTCAGGTTACGAGCAGTACTTC.

CDR3 DNA: TGCAGCGTATACAGGGTTGGGGTCAGGGAGCAGTTCTTC. Protein sequence: CSVYRVGVREQFF. V usage is TRBV29-1 and J usage is TRBJ2-1, with D perhaps matching TRBD1 (6 bases). V lost 6 bases to trimming and J lost 10 bases, with 19 bases between them. Per germline, CDR1 SQVTM and CDR2 ANQGSEA. The CDR3 contains 13 residues.

This clone was detected a few times. The chain joins TRBV7-2 to TRBJ2-5; maybe TRBD2 (6 bases). This CDR3 spans 15 amino acids. With 4 bases removed from V and 8 bases from J, the gap between germline ends came to 20 bases. From germline, CDR1 is SGHTA and CDR2 FQGNSA. The CDR3 protein is CASSYPGLPSRTQYF. CDR3 nucleotides: TGTGCCAGCAGCTATCCGGGACTGCCTTCAAGAACCCAGTACTTC.

V usage is TRBV12-3 or TRBV12-4 and J usage is TRBJ2-3, with TRBD1 matching 7 bases. This CDR3 contains 13 residues. V lost 3 bases, J lost 4 bases, and 1 base stayed unmatched. This CDR3 is CASSLGQPDTQYF. CDR3 DNA: TGTGCCAGCAGTTTGGGACAGCCAGATACGCAGTATTTT.

V is TRBV5-6 and J is TRBJ1-2; D gene ambiguous. CDR1 SGHDT and CDR2 YYEEEE come from the germline V gene. The CDR3 length is 13 residues. The V end lost 5 bases, the J end lost 4 bases, and 12 bases lay between the germline ends. The CDR3 region has the DNA TGTGCCAGCAGTAGAGTTTTCGTCTATGGCTACACCTTC. As protein: CASSRVFVYGYTF.

This clone has only one observation. This chain connects TRBV7-3 to TRBJ2-5; maybe TRBD2 (5 bases). CDR1 SGHTA and CDR2 FQGTGA come from the germline V gene. This CDR3 spans 14 amino acids. V lost 4 bases, J lost 7 bases, and 16 bases lay in between. CDR3 DNA sequence: TGTGCCAGCAGCTCGTCGGACTCAGGAGGGACCCAGTACTTC. Protein sequence: CASSSSDSGGTQYF.

V is TRBV2 and J is TRBJ2-7; 9 bases map to TRBD1. Looked up from germline, CDR1 is SNHLY and CDR2 is FYNNEI. This CDR3 comprises 15 residues. With 6 bases clipped from V and 2 bases from J, the junction kept 8 bases outside the gene matches. The CDR3 region has the DNA TGTGCCAGCAGCGGAACAGGGGGCAATCCCTACGAGCAGTACTTC. Translated: CASSGTGGNPYEQYF.

This chain joins TRBV28 and TRBJ2-6; 9 positions agree with TRBD1. V shed 6 bases and J 3 bases; nucleotides not matched to a gene: 6. CDR1 is MDHEN, CDR2 SYDVKM, per germline. The length of the CDR3 is 16 residues. The DNA of the CDR3 is TGTGCCAGCAGGACAGGGGGACTTGGTGGGGCCAACGTCCTGACTTTC. Translated: CASRTGGLGGANVLTF.

The chain joins TRBV27 to TRBJ2-1; D is possibly TRBD2 (6 bases). Germline values: CDR1 MNHEY, CDR2 SMNVEV (reference sequence). This CDR3 is 18 amino acids long. Trimming took off 6 bases at V and 3 bases at J, with 24 bases between the two ends. CDR3 protein: CASSPLQFQREDYNEQFF. DNA for the CDR3: TGTGCCAGCAGCCCGCTACAATTCCAGAGGGAGGACTACAATGAGCAGTTCTTC.